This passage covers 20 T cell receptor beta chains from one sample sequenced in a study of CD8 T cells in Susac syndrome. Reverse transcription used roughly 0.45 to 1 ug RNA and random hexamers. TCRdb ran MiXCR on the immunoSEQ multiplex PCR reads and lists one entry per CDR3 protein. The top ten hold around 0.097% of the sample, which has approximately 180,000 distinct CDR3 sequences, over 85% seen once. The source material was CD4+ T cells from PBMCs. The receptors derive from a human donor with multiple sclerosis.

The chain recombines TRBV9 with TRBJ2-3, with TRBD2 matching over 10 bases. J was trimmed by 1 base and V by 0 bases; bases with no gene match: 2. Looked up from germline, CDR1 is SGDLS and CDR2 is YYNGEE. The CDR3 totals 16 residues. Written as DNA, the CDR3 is TGTGCCAGCAGCGTAGCAGCGGGGGGGCGCACAGATACGCAGTATTTT. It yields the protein CASSVAAGGRTDTQYF. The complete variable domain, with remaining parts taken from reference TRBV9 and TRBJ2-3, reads DSGVTQTPKHLITATGQRVTLRCSPRSGDLSVYWYQQSLDQGLQFLIQYYNGEERAKGNILERFSAQQFPDLHSELNLSSLELGDSALYFCASSVAAGGRTDTQYFGPGTRLTVL.

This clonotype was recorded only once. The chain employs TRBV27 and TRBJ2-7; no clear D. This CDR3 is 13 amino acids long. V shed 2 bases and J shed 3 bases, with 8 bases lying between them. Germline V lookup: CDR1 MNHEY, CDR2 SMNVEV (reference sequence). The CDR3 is CASSLGLYYEQYF. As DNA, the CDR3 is TGTGCCAGCAGTTTAGGTCTATACTACGAGCAGTACTTC.

CDR3 nucleotides: TGTGCCAGCTCACCAAGCAATCAGCCCCAGCATTTT. Translated, it gives CASSPSNQPQHF. The V gene is TRBV18, the J gene TRBJ1-5; D uncertain. This CDR3 is 12 amino acids long. Trimming removed 2 bases at V and 1 base at J, with 0 bases between. Germline CDR1 reads KGHSH; CDR2 reads LQKENI.

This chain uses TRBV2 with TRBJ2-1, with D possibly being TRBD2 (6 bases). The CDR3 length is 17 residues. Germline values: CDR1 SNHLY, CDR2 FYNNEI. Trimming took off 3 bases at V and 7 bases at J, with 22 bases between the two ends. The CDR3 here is CASSDDLTRGRKNEQFF. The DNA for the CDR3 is TGTGCCAGCAGTGATGACCTGACTAGAGGGAGAAAGAATGAGCAGTTCTTC.

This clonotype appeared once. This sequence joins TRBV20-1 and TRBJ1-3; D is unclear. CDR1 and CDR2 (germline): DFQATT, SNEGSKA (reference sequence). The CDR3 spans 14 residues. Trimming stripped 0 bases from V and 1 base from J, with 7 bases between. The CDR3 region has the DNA TGCAGTGCTAGAGACGGAAGATCTGGAAACACCATATATTTT. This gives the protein CSARDGRSGNTIYF.

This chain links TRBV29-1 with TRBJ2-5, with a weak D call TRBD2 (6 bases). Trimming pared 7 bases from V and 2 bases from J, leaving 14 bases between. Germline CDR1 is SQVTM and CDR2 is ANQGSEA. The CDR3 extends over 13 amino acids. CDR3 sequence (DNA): TGCAGCGCTGAGGGCAGCGGGCAAGAGACCCAGTACTTC. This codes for CSAEGSGQETQYF.

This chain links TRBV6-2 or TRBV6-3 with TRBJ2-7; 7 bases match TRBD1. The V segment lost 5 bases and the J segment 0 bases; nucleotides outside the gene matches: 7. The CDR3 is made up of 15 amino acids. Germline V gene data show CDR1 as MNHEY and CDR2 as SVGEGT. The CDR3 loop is CASSTRQGPSYEQYF. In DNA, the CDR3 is TGTGCCAGCAGTACAAGACAGGGTCCCTCCTACGAGCAGTACTTC.

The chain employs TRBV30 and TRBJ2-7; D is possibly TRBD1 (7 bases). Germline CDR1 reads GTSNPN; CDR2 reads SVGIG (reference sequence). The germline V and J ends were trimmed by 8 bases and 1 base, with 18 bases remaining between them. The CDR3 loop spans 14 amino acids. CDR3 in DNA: TGTGCCGGCAACAGGGGACTTGGTTCCTACGAGCAGTACTTC. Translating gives CAGNRGLGSYEQYF.

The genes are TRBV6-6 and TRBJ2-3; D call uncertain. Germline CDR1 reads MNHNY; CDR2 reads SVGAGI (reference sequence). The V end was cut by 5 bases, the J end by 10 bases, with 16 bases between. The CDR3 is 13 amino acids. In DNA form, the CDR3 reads TGTGCCAGCAGTAACCAACTATTCCCAGCGCAGTATTTT. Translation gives CASSNQLFPAQYF.

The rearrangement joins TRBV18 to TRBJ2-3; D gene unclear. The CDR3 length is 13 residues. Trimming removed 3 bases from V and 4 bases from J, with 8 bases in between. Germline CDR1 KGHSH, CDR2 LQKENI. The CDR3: CASSPDLADTQYF. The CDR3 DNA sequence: TGTGCCAGCTCACCGGACCTTGCAGATACGCAGTATTTT.

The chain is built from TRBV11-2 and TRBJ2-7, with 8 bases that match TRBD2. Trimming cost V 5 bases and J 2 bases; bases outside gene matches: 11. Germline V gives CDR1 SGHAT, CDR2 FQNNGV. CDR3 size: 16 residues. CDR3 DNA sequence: TGTGCCAGCAGCGGGAATAGCGGGATGGGGGCCTACGAGCAGTACTTC. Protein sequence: CASSGNSGMGAYEQYF.

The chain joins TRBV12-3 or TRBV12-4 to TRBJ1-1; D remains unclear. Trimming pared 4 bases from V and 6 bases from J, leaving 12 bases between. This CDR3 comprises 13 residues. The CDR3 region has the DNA TGTGCCAGCAGTTGGTTGAACTTCGCTGAAGCTTTCTTT. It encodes CASSWLNFAEAFF.

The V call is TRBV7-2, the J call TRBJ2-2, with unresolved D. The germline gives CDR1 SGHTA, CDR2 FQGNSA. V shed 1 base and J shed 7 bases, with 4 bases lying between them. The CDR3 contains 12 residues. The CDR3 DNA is TGTGCCAGCAGCTTAGGTTACGGGGAGCTGTTTTTT. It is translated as CASSLGYGELFF.

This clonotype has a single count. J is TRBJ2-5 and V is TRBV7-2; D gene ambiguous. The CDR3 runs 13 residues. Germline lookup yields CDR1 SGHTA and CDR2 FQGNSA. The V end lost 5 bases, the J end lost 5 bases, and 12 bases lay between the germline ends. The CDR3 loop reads CASSPMRGETQYF. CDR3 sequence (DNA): TGTGCCAGCAGCCCAATGCGTGGGGAGACCCAGTACTTC.

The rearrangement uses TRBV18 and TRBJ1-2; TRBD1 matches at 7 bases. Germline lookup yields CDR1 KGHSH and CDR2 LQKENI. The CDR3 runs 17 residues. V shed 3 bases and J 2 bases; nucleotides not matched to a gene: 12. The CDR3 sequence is CASSPRLVTGVNYGYTF. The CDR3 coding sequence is TGTGCCAGCTCACCGAGGCTAGTAACAGGGGTGAACTATGGCTACACCTTC.

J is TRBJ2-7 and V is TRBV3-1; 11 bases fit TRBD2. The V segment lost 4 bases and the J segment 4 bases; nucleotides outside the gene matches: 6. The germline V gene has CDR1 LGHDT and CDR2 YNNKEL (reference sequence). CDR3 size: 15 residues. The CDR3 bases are TGTGCCAGCAGCCCCGTAGCGGGAGGGCCTTACGAGCAGTACTTC. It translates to CASSPVAGGPYEQYF.

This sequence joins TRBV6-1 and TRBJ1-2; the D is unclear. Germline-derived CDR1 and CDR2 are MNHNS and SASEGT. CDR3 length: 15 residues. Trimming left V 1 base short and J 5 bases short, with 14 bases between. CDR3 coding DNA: TGTGCCAGCAGTGAAGTACAGAAAACTTCTTATGGCTACACCTTC. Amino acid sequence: CASSEVQKTSYGYTF.

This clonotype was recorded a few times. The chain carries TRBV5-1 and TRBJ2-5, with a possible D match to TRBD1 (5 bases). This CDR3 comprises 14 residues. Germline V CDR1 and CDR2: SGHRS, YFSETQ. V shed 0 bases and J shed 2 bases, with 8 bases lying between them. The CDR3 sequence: CASSLGQIQETQYF. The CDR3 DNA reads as TGCGCCAGCAGCTTGGGACAGATTCAAGAGACCCAGTACTTC.

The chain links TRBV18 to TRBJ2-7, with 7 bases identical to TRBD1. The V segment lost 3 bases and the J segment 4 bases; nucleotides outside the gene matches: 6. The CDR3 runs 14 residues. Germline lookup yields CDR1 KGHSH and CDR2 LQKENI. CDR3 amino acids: CASSPDRVWYEQYF. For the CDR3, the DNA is TGTGCCAGCTCACCCGACAGGGTATGGTACGAGCAGTACTTC.

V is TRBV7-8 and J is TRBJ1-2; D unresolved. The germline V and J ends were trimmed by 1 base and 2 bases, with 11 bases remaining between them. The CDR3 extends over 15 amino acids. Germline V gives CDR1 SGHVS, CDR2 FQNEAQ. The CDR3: CASSLVPLGNYGYTF. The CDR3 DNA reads TGTGCCAGCAGCTTAGTCCCTCTGGGCAACTATGGCTACACCTTC.